The next 29 T cell receptor beta chains were all read from a single sample in a study of blood T cell repertoires in COVID-19. Sequencing was performed with immunoSEQ multiplex PCR; in TCRdb, only in-frame clones are kept and a portion is missing. This sample has more than 300,000 clones, with about nine tenths found just once. Sample: PBMCs or T cells enriched from blood (not recorded which). These receptors all come from a woman between 18 and 29 years old who had recovered from COVID-19.

This sequence joins TRBV7-2 and TRBJ1-2, with unresolved D. V was shortened by 3 bases and J by 4 bases, with 15 bases between the two germline ends. The CDR3 is made up of 15 amino acids. CDR1 and CDR2 from the germline V gene are SGHTA and FQGNSA. The CDR3 loop is CASSFEGVKFYGYTF. CDR3 nucleotides: TGTGCCAGCAGCTTTGAGGGAGTTAAGTTCTATGGCTACACCTTC.

This chain joins TRBV28 and TRBJ1-2, with D unresolved. V was trimmed by 2 bases and J by 4 bases, leaving 11 bases between them. The CDR3 is 14 amino acids. Germline V gives CDR1 MDHEN, CDR2 SYDVKM. CDR3 protein: CASSLGVGFYGYTF. The CDR3 DNA reads TGTGCCAGCAGTTTAGGAGTCGGATTCTATGGCTACACCTTC.

This sequence joins TRBV2 and TRBJ2-4; no reliable D call. Deletions cut 3 bases from V and 0 bases from J, with 9 bases between. Germline V gene data show CDR1 as SNHLY and CDR2 as FYNNEI. The CDR3 is made up of 15 amino acids. The CDR3 is CASSDSLLAKNIQYF. The CDR3 DNA follows: TGTGCCAGCAGTGATAGTCTGTTAGCCAAAAACATTCAGTACTTC.

The V and J genes are TRBV11-1 and TRBJ2-1; 7 bases map to TRBD1. The V and J ends lost 7 bases and 4 bases, in that order; junction bases with no gene match: 7. Looked up from germline, CDR1 is SGHAT and CDR2 is FQDESV (reference sequence). The CDR3 has 14 residues. The DNA for the CDR3 is TGTGCCAGCAAGACAGGGTGGGGATACAATGAGCAGTTCTTC. It specifies CASKTGWGYNEQFF.

The rearrangement uses TRBV28 and TRBJ1-2; possible D gene TRBD1, 5 bases. V was pared by 4 bases and J by 6 bases, with 15 bases between. The CDR3 sequence is 14 residues long. Germline CDR1 MDHEN, CDR2 SYDVKM. The CDR3 loop is CASSSSDPGHGYTF. In nucleotides, the CDR3 is TGTGCCAGCAGTTCTTCAGACCCAGGGCATGGCTACACCTTC.

J is TRBJ1-1 and V is TRBV6-5, with D possibly being TRBD1 (5 bases). Per germline, CDR1 MNHEY and CDR2 SVGAGI. The CDR3 consists of 15 residues. Trimming shortened V by 5 bases and J by 2 bases, and 15 bases separated the two germline ends. The CDR3 sequence is CASSRSTAANTEAFF. The CDR3 region has the DNA TGTGCCAGCAGTAGATCGACAGCCGCTAACACTGAAGCTTTCTTT.

This clone was observed a single time. This chain uses TRBV30 with TRBJ1-4, with a possible D match to TRBD1 (6 bases). The V end was cut by 2 bases, the J end by 2 bases, with 12 bases between. There are 15 residues in the CDR3. Per the germline V gene, CDR1 is GTSNPN and CDR2 is SVGIG (reference sequence). In DNA form, the CDR3 reads TGTGCCTGGAGTACAGGGATGTACACTAATGAAAAACTGTTTTTT. It encodes CAWSTGMYTNEKLFF.

The V gene is TRBV12-3 or TRBV12-4, the J gene TRBJ1-1; TRBD1 matches at 7 bases. V was pared by 5 bases and J by 7 bases, with 7 bases of the junction left unmatched. The CDR3 has 13 residues. The CDR3 protein is CASSRQGSGEAFF. The CDR3 nucleotides read TGTGCCAGCAGTAGACAGGGATCCGGTGAAGCTTTCTTT.

V usage is TRBV5-8 and J usage is TRBJ2-7; 10 bases are a match to TRBD2. After removal of 0 bases from V and 9 bases from J, the junction contained 9 bases not matched to a gene. CDR3 length: 15 residues. CDR1 SGHTS and CDR2 YDEGEE come from the germline V gene. For the CDR3, the DNA is TGTGCCAGCAGCTTGGGGACTAGCGGCGGAGAGGGGCAGTACTTC. Protein product: CASSLGTSGGEGQYF.

The V and J genes are TRBV5-4 and TRBJ2-1, with 8 bases that match TRBD2. This CDR3 is built from 17 residues. Germline V CDR1 and CDR2: SGHNT, YYREEE (reference sequence). V shed 4 bases and J 4 bases; nucleotides not matched to a gene: 13. The DNA of the CDR3 is TGTGCCAGCAGCCCGCAATTAGGAGCGGGAGCTTACAATGAGCAGTTCTTC. Encoded protein: CASSPQLGAGAYNEQFF.

The chain is built from TRBV5-1 and TRBJ1-4; 7 bases line up with TRBD1. The germline V gene encodes CDR1 SGHRS and CDR2 YFSETQ. V lost 0 bases and J lost 7; bases outside the gene matches: 9. This CDR3 comprises 16 residues. CDR3 nucleotide sequence: TGCGCCAGCAGCTTGGGGGCAGACAGGGTTGGTGAAAAACTGTTTTTT. This gives the protein CASSLGADRVGEKLFF. The full variable domain, in which reference TRBV5-1 and TRBJ1-4 provide the parts outside the CDR3, is KAGVTQTPRYLIKTRGQQVTLSCSPISGHRSVSWYQQTPGQGLQFLFEYFSETQRNKGNFPGRFSGRQFSNSRSEMNVSTLELGDSALYLCASSLGADRVGEKLFFGSGTQLSVL.

This chain connects TRBV3-1 (or the pseudogene TRBV3-2) to TRBJ1-2; D not resolved. V was cut by 1 base and J by 5 bases, with 11 bases left in between. The CDR3 covers 14 residues. Germline V gene lookup returns CDR1 LGHDT and CDR2 YNNKEL (reference sequence). CDR3 sequence (DNA): TGTGCCAGCAGCCAAGGTTACTCTACTTATGGCTACACCTTC. Translating gives CASSQGYSTYGYTF.

The chain joins TRBV19 to TRBJ2-7, with D hard to call. CDR3 size: 13 residues. V lost 5 bases and J lost 1, with 9 bases in between. Germline CDR1 reads LNHDA; CDR2 reads SQIVND (reference sequence). The CDR3 sequence is CASSVRNSYEQYF. CDR3 DNA sequence: TGTGCCAGTAGTGTCAGGAATTCCTACGAGCAGTACTTC.

The rearrangement links TRBV28 to TRBJ1-2; unclear D gene. The CDR3 is 12 amino acids. V was pared by 5 bases and J by 8 bases, with 12 bases between. The germline V gene has CDR1 MDHEN and CDR2 SYDVKM. The CDR3 DNA reads TGTGCCAGCAGTCCCGTTGCTGCGGGCTACACCTTC. Translation: CASSPVAAGYTF.

In its sample, this clone was seen many times. The CDR3 sequence is CASSLEGQGIGYTF. CDR3 DNA sequence: TGTGCCAGCAGCTTGGAGGGACAGGGAATCGGCTACACCTTC. The V call is TRBV5-5, the J call TRBJ1-2; 9 bases line up with TRBD1. Germline V gene lookup returns CDR1 SGHKS and CDR2 YYEKEE (reference sequence). The CDR3 sequence is 14 residues long. J gave up 8 bases and V 0 bases, and 5 bases lay outside the gene matches.

The chain carries TRBV20-1 and TRBJ2-7, with 12 bases fitting TRBD1. Per the germline V gene, CDR1 is DFQATT and CDR2 is SNEGSKA (reference sequence). V gave up 3 bases and J gave up 7 bases; unmatched junction bases: 13. This CDR3 spans 16 amino acids. Here the CDR3 reads CSASGGTGQGAREQYF. In DNA form, the CDR3 reads TGCAGTGCTAGTGGCGGAACGGGACAGGGGGCTCGAGAGCAGTACTTC.

The rearrangement uses TRBV11-1 and TRBJ1-1; a possible D gene is TRBD1 (5 bases). Between the trimmed V and J ends, which lost 2 bases and 5 bases, there was a span of 15 bases. The germline V gene has CDR1 SGHAT and CDR2 FQDESV (reference sequence). This CDR3 contains 15 residues. DNA of the CDR3: TGTGCCAGCAGCTTATCGGCAGGGTCGGTTACTGAAGCTTTCTTT. The encoded protein is CASSLSAGSVTEAFF. The full variable domain, completed using reference TRBV11-1 and TRBJ1-1, is EAEVAQSPRYKITEKSQAVAFWCDPISGHATLYWYRQILGQGPELLVQFQDESVVDDSQLPKDRFSAERLKGVDSTLKIQPAELGDSAMYLCASSLSAGSVTEAFFGQGTRLTVV.

This rearrangement joins TRBV3-1 (or the pseudogene TRBV3-2) to TRBJ2-1; TRBD2 agrees at 13 bases. The trim removed 3 bases at V and 5 bases at J, leaving 10 bases unmatched. The CDR3 loop spans 18 amino acids. In germline, CDR1 is LGHDT, CDR2 YNNKEL (reference sequence). The CDR3: CASSQVLFGTSGDNEQFF. CDR3 nucleotides: TGTGCCAGCAGCCAGGTCCTCTTTGGGACTAGCGGGGACAATGAGCAGTTCTTC.

J is TRBJ2-1 and V is TRBV18; D gene unclear. In germline, CDR1 is KGHSH, CDR2 LQKENI. The CDR3 loop spans 16 amino acids. The V gene lost 1 base and the J gene lost 3 bases, with 13 bases spanning the gap. This chain's CDR3 is CASSPQPRPYYNEQFF. CDR3 nucleotide sequence: TGTGCCAGCTCACCACAGCCGCGCCCCTACTACAATGAGCAGTTCTTC.

Worth noting for this clone: A read error may account for a junction end that differs from germline. The chain employs TRBV6-1 and TRBJ1-4, with 7 bases that match TRBD1. Germline V gene sequence: CDR1 MNHNS, CDR2 SASEGT. The CDR3 is 14 amino acids. CDR3 sequence reads: CASSEDQQGRRLFF. In DNA, the CDR3 is TGTGCCAGCAGCGAAGATCAACAGGGGCGACGACTGTTTTTT.

This clone was found a few times. The CDR3 loop reads CASTQTTSSGANYGYTF. The DNA for the CDR3 is TGTGCCAGTACTCAAACAACGTCGTCCGGGGCTAACTATGGCTACACCTTC. The rearrangement joins TRBV19 to TRBJ1-2; D call uncertain. V shed 7 bases and J shed 0 bases, with 21 bases lying between them. Germline-derived CDR1 and CDR2 are LNHDA and SQIVND (reference sequence). The CDR3 runs 17 residues. The full variable domain, with the rest looked up from reference TRBV19 and TRBJ1-2, is DGGITQSPKYLFRKEGQNVTLSCEQNLNHDAMYWYRQDPGQGLRLIYYSQIVNDFQKGDIAEGYSVSREKKESFPLTVTSAQKNPTAFYLCASTQTTSSGANYGYTFGSGTRLTVV.

This chain uses TRBV2 with TRBJ1-5; TRBD1 matches 11 bases. This CDR3 is built from 14 residues. Germline V gene lookup returns CDR1 SNHLY and CDR2 FYNNEI. Trimming took 4 bases from V and 6 from J; bases not matched to a gene: 2. The DNA for the CDR3 is TGTGCCAGCAGTGGGACAGGGGGCAGTCAGCCCCAGCATTTT. This sequence encodes CASSGTGGSQPQHF.

The V call is TRBV9, the J call TRBJ2-5, with 8 bases lining up with TRBD2. The ends lost 4 bases at V and 3 bases at J; junction bases unmatched: 5. Germline CDR1 is SGDLS and CDR2 is YYNGEE. The CDR3 consists of 14 residues. This CDR3 reads CASSPQLAEETQYF. The CDR3 DNA follows: TGTGCCAGCAGCCCTCAACTAGCGGAAGAGACCCAGTACTTC.

J is TRBJ1-2 and V is TRBV19; TRBD1 agrees at 9 bases. Per germline, CDR1 LNHDA and CDR2 SQIVND (reference sequence). The J segment lost 3 bases and the V segment lost 5 bases, leaving 4 bases of the junction unmatched. The CDR3 spans 14 residues. The CDR3 DNA is TGTGCCAGTAGTCCCCGGGACAGGGACTATGGCTACACCTTC. Encoded protein: CASSPRDRDYGYTF.

This clone was detected only once. CDR3 protein: CASSMGDRGIDTEAFF. The CDR3 DNA is TGCGCCAGCAGCATGGGGGACAGGGGGATCGACACTGAAGCTTTCTTT. The chain is built from TRBV5-1 and TRBJ1-1, with 11 bases lining up with TRBD1. The germline gives CDR1 SGHRS, CDR2 YFSETQ. This CDR3 has 16 amino acids. Losses at the gene ends were 4 bases for V and 3 bases for J; bases not matched to a gene: 8.

Written as DNA, the CDR3 is TGTGCCTGGAGTCTTCAGGGGGGTGGTTCACCCCTCCACTTT. Translating gives CAWSLQGGGSPLHF. The J gene is TRBJ1-6, the V gene TRBV30, with 7 nucleotides matching TRBD1. CDR3 length equals 14 residues. CDR1 is GTSNPN and CDR2 is SVGIG in the germline V gene (reference sequence). Trimming took 2 bases from V and 9 from J; bases not matched to a gene: 7.

For this clone: Relative to the germline gene, one junction end is altered; a read error may explain this. V is TRBV19 and J is TRBJ1-5; D unresolved. This CDR3 spans 15 amino acids. Per germline, CDR1 LNHDA and CDR2 SQIVND (reference sequence). CDR3 coding DNA: TGTGCCAGTGCCTCTGGGGAGACATTATATCAGTCCCAGCATTTT. Translation: CASASGETLYQSQHF.

The J gene is TRBJ2-7, the V gene TRBV9; possibly TRBD2 for D (5 bases). CDR1 is SGDLS, CDR2 YYNGEE, per germline. V lost 0 bases, J lost 7 bases, and 17 bases lay in between. The CDR3 covers 15 residues. CDR3 amino acids: CASSVAGSTSGEQYF. CDR3 sequence (DNA): TGTGCCAGCAGCGTAGCGGGGTCCACTTCGGGGGAGCAGTACTTC.

Regarding this clone: The same CDR3 also results from other DNA sequences found in this sample. The chain employs TRBV18 and TRBJ2-7; D perhaps matches TRBD2 (6 bases). This CDR3 has 14 residues. V lost 3 bases and J lost 2, with 11 bases in between. Germline CDR1 and CDR2: KGHSH and LQKENI. The CDR3 loop reads CASSPPGLTYEQYF. The CDR3 nucleotides are TGTGCCAGCTCACCCCCGGGACTGACCTACGAGCAGTACTTC.